A single sample gave rise to the 23 T cell receptor beta chains below, sequenced in a study of blood T cell repertoires in COVID-19. Here immunoSEQ multiplex PCR was the method, and the copy in TCRdb shows in-frame clones only, minus some. The sample contains over 100,000 clones, about 89% of which appear only once. Input material: peripheral blood. The source of these receptors is a man aged 55 to 70 with COVID-19, enrolled during active disease.

The V gene is TRBV27, the J gene TRBJ1-1, with TRBD1 as a possible D gene (5 bases). This CDR3 contains 16 residues. Germline V gene lookup returns CDR1 MNHEY and CDR2 SMNVEV (reference sequence). V was cut by 6 bases and J by 0 bases, with 17 bases left in between. The CDR3 region has the DNA TGTGCCAGCAGGCAAACCCCGACAGCCATGAACACTGAAGCTTTCTTT. Amino acids: CASRQTPTAMNTEAFF.

V gene TRBV5-6 combines with J gene TRBJ1-2, with 8 nucleotides matching TRBD1. Trimming at V came to 3 bases and at J to 3 bases, leaving 7 bases not matched to a gene. This CDR3 has 15 amino acids. Germline V gene data show CDR1 as SGHDT and CDR2 as YYEEEE. The chain's CDR3 is CASSSPTGDYYGYTF. DNA of the CDR3: TGTGCCAGCAGCTCCCCGACAGGGGATTACTATGGCTACACCTTC.

The chain combines TRBV18 with TRBJ2-1; TRBD1 is a possible D gene (6 bases). Trimming left V 4 bases short and J 1 base short, with 11 bases between. Germline loops: CDR1 KGHSH, CDR2 LQKENI. The CDR3 totals 15 residues. The CDR3 loop is CASSLQGWSYNEQFF. In nucleotides, the CDR3 is TGTGCCAGCTCACTACAGGGATGGTCCTACAATGAGCAGTTCTTC.

J is TRBJ1-2 and V is TRBV6-6; D is unresolved. V gave up 5 bases and J gave up 4 bases, with 11 bases separating them. Germline CDR1 MNHNY, CDR2 SVGAGI (reference sequence). This CDR3 region has 13 residues. CDR3 amino acids: CASSTGSFYGYTF. The CDR3 DNA reads as TGTGCCAGCAGTACGGGATCTTTCTATGGCTACACCTTC.

This rearrangement joins TRBV3-1 (or the pseudogene TRBV3-2) to TRBJ1-1; D is unresolved. The germline gives CDR1 LGHDT, CDR2 YNNKEL (reference sequence). Trimming stripped 0 bases from V and 5 bases from J, with 22 bases between. The length of the CDR3 is 18 residues. The CDR3 here is CASSQDRPSGWALTEAFF. The CDR3 DNA sequence: TGTGCCAGCAGCCAAGACAGACCTTCGGGATGGGCTTTGACTGAAGCTTTCTTT.

This chain links TRBV6-5 with TRBJ1-2; TRBD1 matches at 8 bases. Germline CDR1 and CDR2: MNHEY and SVGAGI. The CDR3 is made up of 15 amino acids. V shed 5 bases and J 5 bases; nucleotides not matched to a gene: 10. The CDR3 bases are TGTGCCAGCAGTCAGGGGGCGATCGGGCCATATGGCTACACCTTC. Translation gives CASSQGAIGPYGYTF.

The chain carries TRBV4-1 and TRBJ1-2; D not resolved. Germline loops: CDR1 MGHRA, CDR2 YSYEKL. This CDR3 region has 13 residues. V shed 4 bases and J shed 2 bases, with 8 bases lying between them. This chain's CDR3 is CASSPQANYGYTF. The CDR3 nucleotides are TGCGCCAGCAGCCCGCAAGCCAACTATGGCTACACCTTC.

The chain uses TRBV7-9 and TRBJ1-1; D may be TRBD1 (5 bases). This CDR3 is 16 amino acids long. With 1 base removed from V and 1 base from J, the gap between germline ends came to 13 bases. Germline CDR1 SEHNR, CDR2 FQNEAQ (reference sequence). In DNA, the CDR3 is TGTGCCAGCAGCTTAGGGAGGGGTCGCCAGAACACTGAAGCTTTCTTT. It translates to CASSLGRGRQNTEAFF.

The chain links TRBV5-4 to TRBJ1-2; D may be TRBD1 (6 bases). The CDR3 extends over 13 amino acids. Trimming took 1 base from V and 4 from J, leaving 8 bases between them. Germline V gene sequence: CDR1 SGHNT, CDR2 YYREEE (reference sequence). The CDR3 DNA reads as TGTGCCAGCAGCTTGCAGGGGAGCTATGGCTACACCTTC. It specifies CASSLQGSYGYTF.

The V gene is TRBV29-1, the J gene TRBJ1-5; TRBD1 is a possible D gene (5 bases). Deletions cut 4 bases from V and 4 bases from J, with 8 bases between. This CDR3 has 12 residues. Per the germline V gene, CDR1 is SQVTM and CDR2 is ANQGSEA. CDR3 nucleotides: TGCAGCGTTGGGGGCAGTAATCAGCCCCAGCATTTT. Translation: CSVGGSNQPQHF.

This chain joins TRBV5-4 and TRBJ2-3; TRBD2 matches at 13 bases. The CDR3 spans 16 residues. V was pared by 4 bases and J by 4 bases, with 6 bases of the junction left unmatched. Per the germline V gene, CDR1 is SGHNT and CDR2 is YYREEE (reference sequence). The chain's CDR3 is CASSPATSGGADTQYF. CDR3 nucleotides: TGTGCCAGCAGCCCGGCAACTAGCGGGGGGGCAGATACGCAGTATTTT.

The gene calls are TRBV2 and TRBJ1-2, with D unclear. This CDR3 comprises 15 residues. Germline V gene sequence: CDR1 SNHLY, CDR2 FYNNEI. V lost 3 bases and J 2 bases, leaving 13 bases between the germline ends. Written as DNA, the CDR3 is TGTGCCAGCAGTGACACAGAAGGATCAAACTATGGCTACACCTTC. Amino acids: CASSDTEGSNYGYTF.

The genes are TRBV10-3 and TRBJ1-1, with a possible D match to TRBD1 (6 bases). The length of the CDR3 is 15 residues. Germline V gene data show CDR1 as ENHRY and CDR2 as SYGVKD. The ends were cut back, 6 bases at V and 0 bases at J, with 14 bases in the middle. Here the CDR3 reads CAIRQQTGVNTEAFF. The CDR3 DNA reads TGTGCCATCAGACAACAGACAGGAGTGAACACTGAAGCTTTCTTT.

The chain employs TRBV3-1 (or the pseudogene TRBV3-2) and TRBJ1-1; D is perhaps TRBD1 (6 bases). The V and J ends lost 0 bases and 6 bases respectively, with 14 bases between them. Germline lookup yields CDR1 LGHDT and CDR2 YNNKEL (reference sequence). The CDR3 has 15 residues. The CDR3, as DNA: TGTGCCAGCAGCCAAGAAGGGGGGGTTGGCCCTGAAGCTTTCTTT. Residues: CASSQEGGVGPEAFF.

This clone was picked up a small number of times. The chain couples TRBV19 to TRBJ2-1; perhaps TRBD1 as D (6 bases). V was clipped by 6 bases and J by 3 bases, with 9 bases between them. Germline values: CDR1 LNHDA, CDR2 SQIVND (reference sequence). The CDR3 consists of 13 residues. CDR3 nucleotides: TGTGCCAGTAGCGCGGACAGCTACAATGAGCAGTTCTTC. It translates to CASSADSYNEQFF.

The CDR3 DNA reads as TGTGCCAGCAGGGGACAGGGGGCGAACCATGAGCAGTTCTTC. Translated, it gives CASRGQGANHEQFF. This chain connects TRBV2 to TRBJ2-1, with TRBD1 matching over 12 bases. The CDR3 contains 14 residues. Germline V gene sequence: CDR1 SNHLY, CDR2 FYNNEI. The junction had 5 bases not matched to a gene; V was cut back by 6 bases and J by 8 bases.

The gene calls are TRBV5-1 and TRBJ1-2, with D possibly being TRBD1 (5 bases). In germline, CDR1 is SGHRS, CDR2 YFSETQ. Trimming cost V 4 bases and J 4 bases, with 11 bases left between them. CDR3 length equals 13 residues. DNA for the CDR3: TGCGCCAGCAGCAAACAGGAAATCTATGGCTACACCTTC. Amino acids: CASSKQEIYGYTF.

The chain has TRBV5-1 and TRBJ2-3, with D perhaps TRBD2 (6 bases). The CDR3 covers 15 residues. The V end was cut by 6 bases, the J end by 4 bases, with 18 bases between. Germline V gene lookup returns CDR1 SGHRS and CDR2 YFSETQ. For the CDR3, the DNA is TGCGCCAGCACACCCATGGGGACTTACGCAGATACGCAGTATTTT. Amino acids: CASTPMGTYADTQYF.

V is TRBV7-6 and J is TRBJ2-3, with a tentative D call TRBD2 (7 bases). Per the germline V gene, CDR1 is SGHVS and CDR2 is FNYEAQ. Trimming stripped 0 bases from V and 5 bases from J, with 15 bases between. The CDR3 extends over 16 amino acids. For the CDR3, the DNA is TGTGCCAGCAGCTTAGCGTGGGGGGGCCGTAAAGATACGCAGTATTTT. Its translation is CASSLAWGGRKDTQYF.

The chain employs TRBV9 and TRBJ1-1; TRBD1 aligns across 7 bases. This CDR3 has 12 amino acids. The V segment lost 4 bases and the J segment 5 bases; nucleotides outside the gene matches: 2. From germline, CDR1 is SGDLS and CDR2 YYNGEE. CDR3 nucleotide sequence: TGTGCCAGCAGCCCGACAGGGACTGAAGCTTTCTTT. Amino acids: CASSPTGTEAFF.

The chain carries TRBV5-4 and TRBJ2-6; D remains unclear. This CDR3 has 13 amino acids. The ends were cut back, 5 bases at V and 2 bases at J, with 5 bases in the middle. Germline V gene data show CDR1 as SGHNT and CDR2 as YYREEE (reference sequence). The CDR3 reads CASRSAGANVLTF. CDR3 bases: TGTGCCAGCAGATCCGCTGGGGCCAACGTCCTGACTTTC.

V usage is TRBV2 and J usage is TRBJ2-5; TRBD2 might be the D (8 bases). CDR3 length equals 14 residues. Germline CDR1 reads SNHLY; CDR2 reads FYNNEI. V was trimmed by 6 bases and J by 1 base, leaving 12 bases between them. The CDR3 bases are TGTGCCAGCAGCGGGAGGGACAGCCAAGAGACCCAGTACTTC. Translation: CASSGRDSQETQYF.

J is TRBJ2-3 and V is TRBV5-1, with D possibly TRBD2 on 5 matching bases. Germline CDR1 and CDR2: SGHRS and YFSETQ. Between the trimmed V and J ends, which lost 3 bases and 5 bases, there was a span of 16 bases. This CDR3 is 15 amino acids long. The CDR3 region is CASSSRSGSRDTQYF. CDR3 coding DNA: TGCGCCAGCAGCTCTAGGTCGGGGTCCAGAGATACGCAGTATTTT.